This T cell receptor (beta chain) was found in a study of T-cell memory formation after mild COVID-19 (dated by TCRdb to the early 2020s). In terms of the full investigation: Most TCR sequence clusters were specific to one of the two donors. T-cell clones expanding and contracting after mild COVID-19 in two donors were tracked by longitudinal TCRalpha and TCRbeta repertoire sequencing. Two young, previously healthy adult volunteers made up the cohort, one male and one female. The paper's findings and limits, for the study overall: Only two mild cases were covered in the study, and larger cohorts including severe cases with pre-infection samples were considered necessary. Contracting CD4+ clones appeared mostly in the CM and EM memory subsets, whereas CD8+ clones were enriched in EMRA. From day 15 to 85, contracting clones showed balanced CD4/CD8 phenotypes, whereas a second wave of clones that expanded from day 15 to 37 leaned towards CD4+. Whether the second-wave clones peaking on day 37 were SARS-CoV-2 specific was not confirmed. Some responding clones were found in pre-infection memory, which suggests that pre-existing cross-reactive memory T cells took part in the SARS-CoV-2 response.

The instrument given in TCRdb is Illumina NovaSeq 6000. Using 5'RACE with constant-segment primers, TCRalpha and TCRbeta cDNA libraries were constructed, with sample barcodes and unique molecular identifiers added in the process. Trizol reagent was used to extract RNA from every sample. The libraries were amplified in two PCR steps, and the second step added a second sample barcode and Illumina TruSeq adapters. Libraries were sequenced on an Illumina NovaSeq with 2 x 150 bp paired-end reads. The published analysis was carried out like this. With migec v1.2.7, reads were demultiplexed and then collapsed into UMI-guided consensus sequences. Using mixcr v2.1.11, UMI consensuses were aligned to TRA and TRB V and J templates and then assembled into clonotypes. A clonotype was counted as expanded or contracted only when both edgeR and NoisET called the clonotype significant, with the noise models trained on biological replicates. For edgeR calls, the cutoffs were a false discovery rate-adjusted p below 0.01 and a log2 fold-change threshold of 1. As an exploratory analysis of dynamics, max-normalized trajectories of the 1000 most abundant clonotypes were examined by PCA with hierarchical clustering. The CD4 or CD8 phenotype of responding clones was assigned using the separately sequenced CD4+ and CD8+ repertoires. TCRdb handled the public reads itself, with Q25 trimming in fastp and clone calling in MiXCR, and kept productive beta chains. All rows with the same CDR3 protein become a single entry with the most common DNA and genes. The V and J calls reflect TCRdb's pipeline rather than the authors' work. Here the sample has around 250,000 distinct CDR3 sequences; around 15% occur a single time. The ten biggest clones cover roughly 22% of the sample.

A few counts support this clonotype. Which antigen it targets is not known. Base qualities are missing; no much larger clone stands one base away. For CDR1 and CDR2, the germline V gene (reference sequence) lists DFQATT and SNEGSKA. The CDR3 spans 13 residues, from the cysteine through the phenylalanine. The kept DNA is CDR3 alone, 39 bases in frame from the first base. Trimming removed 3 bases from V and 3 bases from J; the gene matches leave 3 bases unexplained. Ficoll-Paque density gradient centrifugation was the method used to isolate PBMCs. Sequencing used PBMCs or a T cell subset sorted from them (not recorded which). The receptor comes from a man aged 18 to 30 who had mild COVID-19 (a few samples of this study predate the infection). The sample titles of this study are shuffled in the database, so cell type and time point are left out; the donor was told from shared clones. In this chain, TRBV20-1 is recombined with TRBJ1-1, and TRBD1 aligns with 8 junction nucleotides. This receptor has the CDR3 CSASRGPDTEAFF. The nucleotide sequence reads TGCAGTGCTAGCAGGGGGCCTGACACTGAAGCTTTCTTT.